This T cell receptor (beta chain) originates from a study of blood T cell repertoires in COVID-19. Study information: There were acute and convalescent COVID-19 samples, and they came from the United States, Italy and Spain.

Assay used: immunoSEQ multiplex PCR; TCRdb lists only in-frame clones, some missing. The sample lists approximately 110,000 clones; 70% to 85% were seen once. V was cut by 4 bases and J by 2 bases, with 17 bases left in between. The CDR3 covers 16 residues. CDR1 and CDR2 (germline): SGDLS, YYNGEE. V usage is TRBV9 and J usage is TRBJ2-3, with D possibly TRBD2 on 6 matching bases. The sequencing input was peripheral blood. This clonotype was sampled from a man between 65 and 80 years old with active or convalescent COVID-19. CDR3 in DNA: TGTGCCAGCAGCCCTCGAGGAGGGAGCGACACAGATACGCAGTATTTT. Protein sequence: CASSPRGGSDTDTQYF.